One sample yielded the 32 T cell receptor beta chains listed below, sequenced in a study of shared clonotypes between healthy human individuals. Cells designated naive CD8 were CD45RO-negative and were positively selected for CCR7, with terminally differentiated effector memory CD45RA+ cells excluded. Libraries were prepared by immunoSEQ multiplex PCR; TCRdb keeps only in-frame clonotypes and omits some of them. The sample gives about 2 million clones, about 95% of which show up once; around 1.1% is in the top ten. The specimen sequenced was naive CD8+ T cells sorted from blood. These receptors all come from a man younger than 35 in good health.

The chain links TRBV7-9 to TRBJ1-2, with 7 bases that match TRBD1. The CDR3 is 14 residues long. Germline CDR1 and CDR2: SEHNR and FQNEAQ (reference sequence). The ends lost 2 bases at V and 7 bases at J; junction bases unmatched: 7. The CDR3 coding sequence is TGTGCCAGCAGCTTATCGGAGGGGGCGCGTGGCTACACCTTC. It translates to CASSLSEGARGYTF.

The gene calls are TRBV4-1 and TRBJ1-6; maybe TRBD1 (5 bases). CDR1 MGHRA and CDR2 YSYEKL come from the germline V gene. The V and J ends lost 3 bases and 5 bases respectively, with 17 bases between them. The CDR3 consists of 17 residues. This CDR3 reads CASSQGSRASHNSPLHF. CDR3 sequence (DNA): TGCGCCAGCAGCCAGGGAAGCAGGGCTTCCCATAATTCACCCCTCCACTTT.

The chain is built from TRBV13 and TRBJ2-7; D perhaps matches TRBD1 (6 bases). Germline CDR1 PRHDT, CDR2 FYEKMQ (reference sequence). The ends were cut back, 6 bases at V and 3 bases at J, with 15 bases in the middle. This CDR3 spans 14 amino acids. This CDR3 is CASSLTGNLYEQYF. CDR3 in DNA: TGTGCCAGCAGTCTTACAGGGAATCTCTACGAGCAGTACTTC. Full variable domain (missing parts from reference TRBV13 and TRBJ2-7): AAGVIQSPRHLIKEKRETATLKCYPIPRHDTVYWYQQGPGQDPQFLISFYEKMQSDKGSIPDRFSAQQFSDYHSELNMSSLELGDSALYFCASSLTGNLYEQYFGPGTRLTVT.

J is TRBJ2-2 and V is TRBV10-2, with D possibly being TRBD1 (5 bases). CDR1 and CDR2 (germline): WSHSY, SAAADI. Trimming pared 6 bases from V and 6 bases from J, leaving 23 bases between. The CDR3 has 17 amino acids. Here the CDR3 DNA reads TGCGCCAGCAGCCCCGAGGACGTTTTGGTAGGGGCCGGGGAGCTGTTTTTT. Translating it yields CASSPEDVLVGAGELFF.

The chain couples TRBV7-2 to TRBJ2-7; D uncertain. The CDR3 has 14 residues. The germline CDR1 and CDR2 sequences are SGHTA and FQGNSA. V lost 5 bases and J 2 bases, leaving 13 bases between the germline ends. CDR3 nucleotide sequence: TGTGCCAGCAGCGGGGTGAAGCAGCCCTACGAGCAGTACTTC. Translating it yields CASSGVKQPYEQYF.

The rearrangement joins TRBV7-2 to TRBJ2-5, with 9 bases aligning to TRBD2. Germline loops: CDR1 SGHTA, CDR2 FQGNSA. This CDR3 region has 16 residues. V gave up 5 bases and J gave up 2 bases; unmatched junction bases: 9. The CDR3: CASSRHTSGQQETQYF. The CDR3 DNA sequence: TGTGCCAGCAGCCGCCACACTAGCGGGCAACAAGAGACCCAGTACTTC.

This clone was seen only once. The CDR3 DNA reads as TGTGCCAGCTTCCCCACGGACCTCTTCTATGGCTACACCTTC. Amino acid sequence: CASFPTDLFYGYTF. This rearrangement joins TRBV5-8 to TRBJ1-2; D remains ambiguous. Germline-derived CDR1 and CDR2 are SGHTS and YDEGEE. The CDR3 has 14 residues. Trimming left V 7 bases short and J 4 bases short, with 17 bases between.

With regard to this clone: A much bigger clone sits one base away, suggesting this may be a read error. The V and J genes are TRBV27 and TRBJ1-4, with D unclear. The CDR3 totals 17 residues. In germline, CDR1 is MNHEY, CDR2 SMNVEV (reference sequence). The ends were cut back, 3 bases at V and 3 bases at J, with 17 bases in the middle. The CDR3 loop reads CASSFHGGSSANEKLFF. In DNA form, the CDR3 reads TGTGCCAGCAGTTTTCACGGCGGGAGTTCAGCTAATGAAAAACTGTTTTTT.

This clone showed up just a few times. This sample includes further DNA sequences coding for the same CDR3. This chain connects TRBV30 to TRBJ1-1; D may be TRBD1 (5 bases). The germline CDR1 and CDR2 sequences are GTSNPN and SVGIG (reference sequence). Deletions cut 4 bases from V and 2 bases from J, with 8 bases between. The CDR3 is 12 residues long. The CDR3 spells CAWTGGNTEAFF. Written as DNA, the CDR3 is TGTGCCTGGACCGGGGGTAACACTGAAGCTTTCTTT.

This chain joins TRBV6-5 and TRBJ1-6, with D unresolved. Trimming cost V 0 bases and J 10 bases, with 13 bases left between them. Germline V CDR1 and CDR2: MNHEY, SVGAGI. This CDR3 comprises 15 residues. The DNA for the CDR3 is TGTGCCAGCAGTTACTCGGAGGGCAGTCGATCACCCCTCCACTTT. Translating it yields CASSYSEGSRSPLHF.

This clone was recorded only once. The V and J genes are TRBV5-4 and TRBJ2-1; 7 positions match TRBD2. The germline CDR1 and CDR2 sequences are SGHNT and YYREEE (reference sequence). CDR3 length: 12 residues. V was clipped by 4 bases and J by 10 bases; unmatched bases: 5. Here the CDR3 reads CASSHALAEQFF. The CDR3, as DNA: TGTGCCAGCAGCCACGCACTAGCGGAGCAGTTCTTC. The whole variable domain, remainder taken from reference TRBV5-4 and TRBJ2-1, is ETGVTQSPTHLIKTRGQQVTLRCSSQSGHNTVSWYQQALGQGPQFIFQYYREEENGRGNFPPRFSGLQFPNYSSELNVNALELDDSALYLCASSHALAEQFFGPGTRLTVL.

The CDR3 here is CASSLFSAEGPTNTEAFF. CDR3 DNA sequence: TGTGCCAGCAGCTTATTTTCGGCAGAAGGACCAACGAACACTGAAGCTTTCTTT. The chain recombines TRBV7-8 with TRBJ1-1; the D is unclear. Germline lookup yields CDR1 SGHVS and CDR2 FQNEAQ. V was shortened by 2 bases and J by 1 base, with 20 bases between the two germline ends. This CDR3 is 18 amino acids long.

In DNA, the CDR3 is TGTGCCAGCAGTTACTCGTCACTGGCCCACGAGCAGTACTTC. This gives the protein CASSYSSLAHEQYF. The genes are TRBV6-5 and TRBJ2-7; D call uncertain. The V end lost 0 bases, the J end lost 5 bases, and 11 bases lay between the germline ends. Looked up from germline, CDR1 is MNHEY and CDR2 is SVGAGI. This CDR3 has 14 amino acids.

The CDR3 DNA follows: TGTGCCAGCTTGGACAGTCCTGGCAATGAGCAGTTCTTC. Amino acid sequence: CASLDSPGNEQFF. This rearrangement joins TRBV2 to TRBJ2-1; a weak D match, TRBD1 (6 bases). The CDR3 length is 13 residues. V was trimmed by 8 bases and J by 6 bases, leaving 14 bases between them. The germline V gene encodes CDR1 SNHLY and CDR2 FYNNEI.

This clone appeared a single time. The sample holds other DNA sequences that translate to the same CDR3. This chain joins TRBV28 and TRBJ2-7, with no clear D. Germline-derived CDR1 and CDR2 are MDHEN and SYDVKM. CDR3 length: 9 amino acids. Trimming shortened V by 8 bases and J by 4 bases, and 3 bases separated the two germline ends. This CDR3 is CASGYEQYF. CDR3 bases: TGTGCCAGCGGGTACGAGCAGTACTTC.

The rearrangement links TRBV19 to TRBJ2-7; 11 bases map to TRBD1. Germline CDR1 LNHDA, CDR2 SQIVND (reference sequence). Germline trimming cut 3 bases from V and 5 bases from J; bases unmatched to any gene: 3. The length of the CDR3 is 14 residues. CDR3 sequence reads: CASSIGTGGHEQYF. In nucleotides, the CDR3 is TGTGCCAGTAGTATCGGGACAGGGGGGCACGAGCAGTACTTC.

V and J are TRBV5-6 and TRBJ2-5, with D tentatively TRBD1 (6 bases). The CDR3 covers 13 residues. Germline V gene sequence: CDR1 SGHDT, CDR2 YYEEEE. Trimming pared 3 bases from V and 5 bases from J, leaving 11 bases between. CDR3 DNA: TGTGCCAGCAGCTCAGGGGTTTCGGAGACCCAGTACTTC. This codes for CASSSGVSETQYF.

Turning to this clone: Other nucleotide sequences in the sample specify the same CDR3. The CDR3 nucleotides are TGTGCCAGCAGCTTAGGGTACCAAGAGACCCAGTACTTC. It translates to CASSLGYQETQYF. The chain couples TRBV7-3 to TRBJ2-5; D not certain. Germline V gives CDR1 SGHTA, CDR2 FQGTGA. The CDR3 is made up of 13 amino acids. Trimming cost V 2 bases and J 0 bases, with 4 bases left between them.

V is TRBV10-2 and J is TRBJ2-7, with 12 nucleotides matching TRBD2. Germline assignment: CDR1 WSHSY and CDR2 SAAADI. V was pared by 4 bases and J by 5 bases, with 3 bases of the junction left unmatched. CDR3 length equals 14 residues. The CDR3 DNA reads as TGCGCCAGCAGTGGACTAGCGGGAGTCCACGAGCAGTACTTC. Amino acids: CASSGLAGVHEQYF.

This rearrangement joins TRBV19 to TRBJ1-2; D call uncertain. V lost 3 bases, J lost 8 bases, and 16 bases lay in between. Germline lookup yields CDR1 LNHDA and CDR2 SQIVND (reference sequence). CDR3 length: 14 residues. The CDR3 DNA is TGTGCCAGTAGTATTGGTGCAGACACTATGGGCTACACCTTC. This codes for CASSIGADTMGYTF. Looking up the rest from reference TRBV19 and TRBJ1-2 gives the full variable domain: DGGITQSPKYLFRKEGQNVTLSCEQNLNHDAMYWYRQDPGQGLRLIYYSQIVNDFQKGDIAEGYSVSREKKESFPLTVTSAQKNPTAFYLCASSIGADTMGYTFGSGTRLTVV.

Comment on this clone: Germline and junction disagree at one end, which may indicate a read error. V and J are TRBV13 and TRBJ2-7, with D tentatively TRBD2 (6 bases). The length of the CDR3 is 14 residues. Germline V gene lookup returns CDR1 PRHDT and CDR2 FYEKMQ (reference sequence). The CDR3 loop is CASSVGGDSYEQYF. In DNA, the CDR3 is TGTGCCAGCAGCGTAGGAGGGGACTCTTACGAGCAGTACTTC.

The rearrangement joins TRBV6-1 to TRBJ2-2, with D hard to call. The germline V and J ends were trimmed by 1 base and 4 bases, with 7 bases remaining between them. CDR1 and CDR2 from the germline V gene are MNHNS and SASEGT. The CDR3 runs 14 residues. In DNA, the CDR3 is TGTGCCAGCAGTGAAGGTTTTGGCACCGGGGAGCTGTTTTTT. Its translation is CASSEGFGTGELFF.

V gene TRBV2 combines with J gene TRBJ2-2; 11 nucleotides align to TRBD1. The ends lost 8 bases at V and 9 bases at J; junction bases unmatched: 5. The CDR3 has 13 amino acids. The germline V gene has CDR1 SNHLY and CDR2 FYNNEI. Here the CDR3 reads CASWDRGNRELFF. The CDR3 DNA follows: TGTGCCAGCTGGGACAGGGGGAACAGGGAGCTGTTTTTT.

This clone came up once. CDR3 amino acids: CASSLVAGTVEAFF. CDR3 bases: TGTGCCAGCAGCTTAGTTGCAGGGACAGTAGAAGCTTTCTTT. The chain carries TRBV7-9 and TRBJ1-1; 7 positions match TRBD1. The CDR3 is 14 residues long. The germline gives CDR1 SEHNR, CDR2 FQNEAQ (reference sequence). Losses at the gene ends were 1 base for V and 8 bases for J; bases not matched to a gene: 7.

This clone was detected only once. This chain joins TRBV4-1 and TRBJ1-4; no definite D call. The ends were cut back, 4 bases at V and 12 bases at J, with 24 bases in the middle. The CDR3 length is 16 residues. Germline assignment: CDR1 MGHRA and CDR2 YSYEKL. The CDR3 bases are TGCGCCAGCAGCCCCGACGAAGGTTCGTTCACCCTAGAACTGTTTTTT. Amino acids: CASSPDEGSFTLELFF.

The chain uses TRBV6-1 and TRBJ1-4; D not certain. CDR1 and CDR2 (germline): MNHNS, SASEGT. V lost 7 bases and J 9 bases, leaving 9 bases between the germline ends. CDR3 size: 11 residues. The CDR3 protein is CASNLDQKLFF. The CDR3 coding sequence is TGTGCCAGCAACCTGGACCAAAAACTGTTTTTT.

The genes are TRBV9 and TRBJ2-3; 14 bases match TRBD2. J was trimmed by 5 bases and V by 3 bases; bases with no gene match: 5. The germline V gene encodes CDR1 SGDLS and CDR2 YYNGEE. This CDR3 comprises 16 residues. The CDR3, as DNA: TGTGCCAGCAGCGCCGGGACTAGCGGGAGCGGAGATACGCAGTATTTT. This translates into CASSAGTSGSGDTQYF.

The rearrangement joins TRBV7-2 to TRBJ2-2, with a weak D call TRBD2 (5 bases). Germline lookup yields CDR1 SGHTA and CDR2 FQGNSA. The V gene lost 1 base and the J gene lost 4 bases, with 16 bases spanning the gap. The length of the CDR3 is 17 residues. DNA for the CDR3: TGTGCCAGCAGCTTAGACCGAAGCTACGGAGGCACCGGGGAGCTGTTTTTT. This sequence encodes CASSLDRSYGGTGELFF. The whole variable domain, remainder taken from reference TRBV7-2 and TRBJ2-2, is GAGVSQSPSNKVTEKGKDVELRCDPISGHTALYWYRQSLGQGLEFLIYFQGNSAPDKSGLPSDRFSAERTGGSVSTLTIQRTQQEDSAVYLCASSLDRSYGGTGELFFGEGSRLTVL.

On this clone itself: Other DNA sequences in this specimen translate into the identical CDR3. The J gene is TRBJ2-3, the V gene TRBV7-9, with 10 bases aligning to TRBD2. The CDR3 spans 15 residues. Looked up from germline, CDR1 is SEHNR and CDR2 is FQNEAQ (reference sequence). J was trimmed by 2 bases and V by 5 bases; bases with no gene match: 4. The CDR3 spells CASSLGLADTDTQYF. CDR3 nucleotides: TGTGCCAGCAGCCTCGGACTAGCGGACACAGATACGCAGTATTTT.

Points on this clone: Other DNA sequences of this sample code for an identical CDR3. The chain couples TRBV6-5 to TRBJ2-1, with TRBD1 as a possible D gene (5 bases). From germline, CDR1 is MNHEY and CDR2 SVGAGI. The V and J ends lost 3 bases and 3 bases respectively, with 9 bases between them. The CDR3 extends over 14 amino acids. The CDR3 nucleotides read TGTGCCAGCAGTTATGGGCAGGGCTACAATGAGCAGTTCTTC. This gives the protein CASSYGQGYNEQFF.

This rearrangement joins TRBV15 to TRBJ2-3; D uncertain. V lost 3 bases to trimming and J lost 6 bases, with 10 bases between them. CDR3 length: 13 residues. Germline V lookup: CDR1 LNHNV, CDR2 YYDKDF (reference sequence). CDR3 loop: CATSSLQRDTQYF. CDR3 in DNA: TGTGCCACCAGCAGCCTACAGAGGGATACGCAGTATTTT.

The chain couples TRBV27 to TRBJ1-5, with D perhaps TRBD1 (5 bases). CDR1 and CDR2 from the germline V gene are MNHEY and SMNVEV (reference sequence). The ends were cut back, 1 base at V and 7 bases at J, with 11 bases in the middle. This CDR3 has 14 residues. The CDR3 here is CASSLWTRGQPQHF. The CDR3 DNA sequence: TGTGCCAGCAGTTTATGGACACGAGGGCAGCCCCAGCATTTT.